Below are 19 T cell receptor beta chains sequenced from a single sample in a study of cytomegalovirus exposure and HLA in healthy donors. Primers included in the PCR were 60 Vbeta and 13 Jbeta primers. Profiling relied on immunoSEQ multiplex PCR, and the TCRdb table lists in-frame clones only, not all of them. The sample has 150,000 to 200,000 clones; 70% to 80% are singletons. Sequences were obtained from PBMCs. The receptor source for this set is a woman aged 55 to 70 in good health and CMV-seropositive.

This sequence joins TRBV6-1 and TRBJ1-5, with D perhaps TRBD1 (5 bases). Trimming shortened V by 6 bases and J by 9 bases, and 18 bases separated the two germline ends. Germline CDR1 MNHNS, CDR2 SASEGT. The CDR3 length is 14 residues. In nucleotides, the CDR3 is TGTGCCAGCAGGCCCCGGGGGGAGGGAGTGCCCCAGCATTTT. This translates into CASRPRGEGVPQHF.

Only a few counts were recorded for this clone. The chain uses TRBV5-1 and TRBJ1-6; TRBD1 is a possible D gene (5 bases). V lost 4 bases to trimming and J lost 3 bases, with 11 bases between them. Germline-derived CDR1 and CDR2 are SGHRS and YFSETQ. This CDR3 has 15 amino acids. CDR3 DNA: TGCGCCAGCAGCGGCAACAGGAACTATAATTCACCCCTCCACTTT. Its translation: CASSGNRNYNSPLHF.

The V and J genes are TRBV19 and TRBJ2-5, with 9 bases that match TRBD1. With V trimmed by 6 bases and J by 3 bases, 11 bases remained unmatched. The CDR3 consists of 16 residues. CDR1 and CDR2 from the germline V gene are LNHDA and SQIVND (reference sequence). CDR3 bases: TGTGCCAGTAGCCTAGTACTGGGACAGGGAAAAGAGACCCAGTACTTC. This encodes CASSLVLGQGKETQYF.

The chain employs TRBV4-3 and TRBJ2-2; D is undetermined. Trimming cost V 4 bases and J 0 bases, with 9 bases left between them. CDR3 length: 15 amino acids. Germline V gene sequence: CDR1 LGHNA, CDR2 YSLEER. The CDR3 nucleotides read TGCGCCAGCAGCCGCCGACACCCGAACACCGGGGAGCTGTTTTTT. As protein: CASSRRHPNTGELFF.

This chain's CDR3 is CASSPESPGQRETQYF. In DNA, the CDR3 is TGTGCCAGCAGCCCTGAGTCGCCCGGACAGCGAGAGACCCAGTACTTC. The rearrangement uses TRBV27 and TRBJ2-5; possible D gene TRBD1, 6 bases. CDR1 is MNHEY and CDR2 is SMNVEV in the germline V gene (reference sequence). The CDR3 covers 16 residues. Trimming shortened V by 6 bases and J by 4 bases, and 21 bases separated the two germline ends.

V and J are TRBV15 and TRBJ2-3; perhaps TRBD2 as D (5 bases). The CDR3 extends over 19 amino acids. From germline, CDR1 is LNHNV and CDR2 YYDKDF (reference sequence). Trimming took 0 bases from V and 4 from J, leaving 23 bases between them. The CDR3 region has the DNA TGTGCCACCAGCAGAGACAGACTAAGAGGAGGCCCCGGGCCAGATACGCAGTATTTT. Its protein product is CATSRDRLRGGPGPDTQYF.

The rearrangement uses TRBV29-1 and TRBJ2-1; 8 bases line up with TRBD2. Germline V CDR1 and CDR2: SQVTM, ANQGSEA. The CDR3 runs to 16 residues. Germline trimming cut 4 bases from V and 8 bases from J; bases unmatched to any gene: 16. The CDR3 loop reads CSVGTRPGTRADEQFF. CDR3 DNA sequence: TGCAGCGTTGGAACCCGTCCCGGGACTAGGGCCGATGAGCAGTTCTTC.

The rearrangement links TRBV7-3 to TRBJ1-1, with 12 bases lining up with TRBD1. The ends lost 1 base at V and 5 bases at J; junction bases unmatched: 2. The CDR3 length is 15 residues. From germline, CDR1 is SGHTA and CDR2 FQGTGA. CDR3 DNA: TGTGCCAGCAGCTTAAGGGGACAGGGGGCGACTGAAGCTTTCTTT. Its translation: CASSLRGQGATEAFF.

The V and J genes are TRBV14 and TRBJ2-7, with 7 positions matching TRBD1. After removal of 5 bases from V and 3 bases from J, the junction contained 7 bases not matched to a gene. The CDR3 has 14 amino acids. Germline CDR1 is SGHDN and CDR2 is FVKESK. CDR3 sequence: CASSFTGVFYEQYF. CDR3 DNA: TGTGCCAGCAGCTTCACAGGGGTATTCTACGAGCAGTACTTC.

Comment on this clone: Other DNA sequences from this sample encode an identical CDR3 as well. CDR3 amino acids: CASSLTATNEKLFF. Written as DNA, the CDR3 is TGTGCCAGCAGTTTAACGGCAACTAATGAAAAACTGTTTTTT. The chain carries TRBV27 and TRBJ1-4; D not resolved. V lost 2 bases, J lost 0 bases, and 4 bases lay in between. The CDR3 is made up of 14 amino acids. Germline V gives CDR1 MNHEY, CDR2 SMNVEV (reference sequence).

This clone was detected only a few times. CDR3 protein: CASSIGADQPQHF. CDR3 sequence (DNA): TGTGCCAGTAGTATAGGGGCAGATCAGCCCCAGCATTTT. J is TRBJ1-5 and V is TRBV19; D is uncertain. The CDR3 contains 13 residues. Trimming cost V 1 base and J 5 bases, with 6 bases left between them. The germline gives CDR1 LNHDA, CDR2 SQIVND (reference sequence).

J is TRBJ2-2 and V is TRBV9; 8 nucleotides agree with TRBD2. The CDR3 length is 17 residues. With 4 bases clipped from V and 6 bases from J, the junction kept 14 bases outside the gene matches. The germline V gene encodes CDR1 SGDLS and CDR2 YYNGEE. The DNA of the CDR3 is TGTGCCAGCAGCCCCCAAGGCGGGACTAGAGGGCCCGGGGAGCTGTTTTTT. As protein: CASSPQGGTRGPGELFF.

The chain recombines TRBV15 with TRBJ2-5; 8 bases align to TRBD1. CDR1 is LNHNV and CDR2 is YYDKDF in the germline V gene (reference sequence). This CDR3 is 15 amino acids long. V dropped 3 bases and J dropped 7; count of bases not matched to a gene: 10. The CDR3 nucleotides read TGTGCCACCAGCAGTCCCGGGACAGGCGCGATGACCCAGTACTTC. Encoded protein: CATSSPGTGAMTQYF.

The genes are TRBV9 and TRBJ2-1, with D perhaps matching TRBD2 (6 bases). V lost 1 base and J 8 bases, leaving 10 bases between the germline ends. The CDR3 runs 13 residues. The germline CDR1 and CDR2 sequences are SGDLS and YYNGEE. Here the CDR3 reads CASSVSPGDEQFF. CDR3 coding DNA: TGTGCCAGCAGCGTATCCCCGGGGGATGAGCAGTTCTTC.

V and J are TRBV30 and TRBJ2-5; D might be TRBD1 (5 bases). Trimming stripped 5 bases from V and 5 bases from J, with 12 bases between. The CDR3 extends over 12 amino acids. Germline V gene data show CDR1 as GTSNPN and CDR2 as SVGIG (reference sequence). The CDR3 DNA reads TGTGCCTGGGGGGCCGGAGCGGAGACCCAGTACTTC. Its protein product is CAWGAGAETQYF.

This sequence joins TRBV10-3 and TRBJ2-5; 12 bases are shared with TRBD2. V shed 6 bases, J shed 5 bases, and the junction held 13 bases outside the gene matches. Germline V gives CDR1 ENHRY, CDR2 SYGVKD. This CDR3 has 17 residues. CDR3: CAISDTTSGSGWETQYF. CDR3 coding DNA: TGTGCCATCAGCGATACGACTAGCGGGAGTGGGTGGGAGACCCAGTACTTC.

The chain joins TRBV18 to TRBJ1-3; a possible D gene is TRBD1 (5 bases). Trimming pared 3 bases from V and 0 bases from J, leaving 9 bases between. Germline values: CDR1 KGHSH, CDR2 LQKENI. This CDR3 has 15 residues. CDR3 sequence (DNA): TGTGCCAGCTCACCCTTCGACAGCTCTGGAAACACCATATATTTT. Translating it yields CASSPFDSSGNTIYF.

The CDR3 DNA follows: TGTGCCAGCTCAGCCCCGGAGACCTACGAGCAGTACTTC. It encodes CASSAPETYEQYF. The V and J genes are TRBV7-9 and TRBJ2-7; D is unclear. Germline loops: CDR1 SEHNR, CDR2 FQNEAQ (reference sequence). Trimming cost V 8 bases and J 2 bases, with 13 bases left between them. The CDR3 spans 13 residues.

The chain employs TRBV6-1 and TRBJ2-1; maybe TRBD2 (6 bases). Germline CDR1 MNHNS, CDR2 SASEGT. The CDR3 is 14 residues long. Trimming left V 4 bases short and J 4 bases short, with 11 bases between. CDR3 DNA: TGTGCCAGCAGTGGTAGCGGAACTTACAATGAGCAGTTCTTC. Amino acids: CASSGSGTYNEQFF.